A single sample gave rise to the 25 T cell receptor beta chains below, sequenced in a study of STAT5B mutations in CD4+ large granular lymphocyte leukemia. TCRdb's table, derived via immunoSEQ multiplex PCR, lists solely in-frame clones and lacks some. The table records about 30,000 clones, over 60% of them present only once. Sequencing was done on a sample of CD4+ T cells from blood buffy coats. These TCRs come from a human donor in good health.

J is TRBJ2-3 and V is TRBV7-2; 8 bases align to TRBD1. Germline-derived CDR1 and CDR2 are SGHTA and FQGNSA. V was clipped by 3 bases and J by 3 bases; unmatched bases: 5. The length of the CDR3 is 15 residues. CDR3 in DNA: TGTGCCAGCAGCTTTGACAGGGGTATAACAGATACGCAGTATTTT. Translated: CASSFDRGITDTQYF.

V usage is TRBV10-3 and J usage is TRBJ2-1; 12 positions agree with TRBD2. This CDR3 contains 14 residues. V dropped 7 bases and J dropped 8; count of bases not matched to a gene: 6. Germline CDR1 reads ENHRY; CDR2 reads SYGVKD. Here the CDR3 DNA reads TGTGCCATCAAACTGGGACTAGCGGGCGATGAGCAGTTCTTC. Its translation: CAIKLGLAGDEQFF.

This rearrangement joins TRBV5-5 to TRBJ2-7; D possibly corresponds to TRBD2 (6 bases). With 3 bases removed from V and 1 base from J, the gap between germline ends came to 11 bases. In germline, CDR1 is SGHKS, CDR2 YYEKEE (reference sequence). The CDR3 consists of 14 residues. In nucleotides, the CDR3 is TGTGCCAGCAGCTGGGACGGGACTTCCTACGAGCAGTACTTC. Translated: CASSWDGTSYEQYF.

The chain combines TRBV27 with TRBJ2-7; no reliable D call. V shed 3 bases and J shed 2 bases, with 8 bases lying between them. The germline gives CDR1 MNHEY, CDR2 SMNVEV (reference sequence). The CDR3 spans 13 residues. As DNA, the CDR3 is TGTGCCAGCAGTTTTTCCGGCACCTACGAGCAGTACTTC. It specifies CASSFSGTYEQYF.

This clone was counted between two and nine times. The CDR3 region is CASRDSTSNTEAFF. The CDR3 DNA sequence: TGTGCCTCTAGAGACAGCACTTCGAACACTGAAGCTTTCTTT. The chain uses TRBV25-1 and TRBJ1-1, with D perhaps TRBD1 (5 bases). The germline CDR1 and CDR2 sequences are MGHDK and SYGVNS. The ends were cut back, 11 bases at V and 1 base at J, with 17 bases in the middle. This CDR3 contains 14 residues.

J is TRBJ2-1 and V is TRBV29-1; the match to TRBD1 covers 7 bases. This CDR3 is built from 15 residues. V shed 5 bases, J shed 5 bases, and the junction held 12 bases outside the gene matches. The germline gives CDR1 SQVTM, CDR2 ANQGSEA. The CDR3 here is CSVSLETTGNNEQFF. The CDR3 DNA is TGCAGCGTTTCGCTTGAAACGACAGGGAACAATGAGCAGTTCTTC.

This chain uses TRBV6-4 with TRBJ2-5, with TRBD2 matching over 11 bases. Losses at the gene ends were 0 bases for V and 1 base for J; bases not matched to a gene: 13. The CDR3 covers 20 residues. Germline CDR1 and CDR2: MRHNA and SNTAGT. CDR3 bases: TGTGCCAGCAGTGACTCGATGCTAGCGGGAGGACCAACATGCCAAGAGACCCAGTACTTC. Translation gives CASSDSMLAGGPTCQETQYF.

CDR3 region: CASSPNPQTTHYNEQFF. CDR3 nucleotides: TGTGCCAGCAGCCCCAATCCACAGACTACCCACTACAATGAGCAGTTCTTC. The chain combines TRBV7-8 with TRBJ2-1, with D perhaps matching TRBD2 (5 bases). Trimming took off 5 bases at V and 3 bases at J, with 20 bases between the two ends. The CDR3 has 17 residues. Germline V gene sequence: CDR1 SGHVS, CDR2 FQNEAQ.

J is TRBJ2-2 and V is TRBV5-1; 14 bases align to TRBD2. Germline-derived CDR1 and CDR2 are SGHRS and YFSETQ. The CDR3 extends over 18 amino acids. The ends lost 4 bases at V and 6 bases at J; junction bases unmatched: 11. DNA of the CDR3: TGCGCCAGCAGCGCTGGACTAGCGGGAGGCTCGGGGGCCGGGGAGCTGTTTTTT. Its translation: CASSAGLAGGSGAGELFF.

This sequence joins TRBV28 and TRBJ1-2; D is ambiguous. There are 15 residues in the CDR3. Germline V gene lookup returns CDR1 MDHEN and CDR2 SYDVKM. Between the trimmed V and J ends, which lost 5 bases and 0 bases, there was a span of 13 bases. This chain's CDR3 is CASSPNSKPNYGYTF. CDR3 nucleotides: TGTGCCAGCAGTCCTAACAGCAAGCCTAACTATGGCTACACCTTC.

This clone was recorded once. V is TRBV5-4 and J is TRBJ2-5; 14 nucleotides agree with TRBD2. Trimming removed 4 bases from V and 5 bases from J; junction bases left unmatched: 7. From germline, CDR1 is SGHNT and CDR2 YYREEE (reference sequence). This CDR3 comprises 16 residues. The CDR3 nucleotides are TGTGCCAGCAGCCCGGGACTAGCGGGAGTAGTGGAGACCCAGTACTTC. Translation: CASSPGLAGVVETQYF.

The gene calls are TRBV6-6 and TRBJ2-7; D possibly corresponds to TRBD2 (5 bases). V gave up 6 bases and J gave up 6 bases, with 15 bases separating them. Per the germline V gene, CDR1 is MNHNY and CDR2 is SVGAGI (reference sequence). The CDR3 contains 13 residues. As DNA, the CDR3 is TGTGCCAGCAGGCCCCCACTAGTATCCGAGCAGTACTTC. Amino acid sequence: CASRPPLVSEQYF.

CDR3 nucleotide sequence: TGTGCCAGCAGCTTAGGACTAGCGGGAGTAATTGGGCCCCAAGAGACCCAGTACTTC. It codes for CASSLGLAGVIGPQETQYF. The chain has TRBV7-9 and TRBJ2-5, with TRBD2 matching 12 bases. CDR3 length: 19 residues. The V and J ends lost 1 base and 1 base, in that order; junction bases with no gene match: 10. Germline CDR1 is SEHNR and CDR2 is FQNEAQ (reference sequence).

This chain joins TRBV4-2 and TRBJ2-3; the match to TRBD2 covers 15 bases. V was pared by 0 bases and J by 2 bases, with 6 bases of the junction left unmatched. Germline CDR1 reads LGHNA; CDR2 reads YNFKEQ. This CDR3 is built from 19 residues. CDR3 nucleotide sequence: TGTGCCAGCAGCCAAGAAGGGACTAGCGGGAGGAGGGACACAGATACGCAGTATTTT. This sequence encodes CASSQEGTSGRRDTDTQYF.

The chain employs TRBV19 and TRBJ1-3; D call uncertain. Germline V gene lookup returns CDR1 LNHDA and CDR2 SQIVND (reference sequence). The ends were cut back, 4 bases at V and 0 bases at J, with 7 bases in the middle. CDR3 length equals 14 residues. The CDR3 nucleotides read TGTGCCAGTAGTACCGGGTACTCTGGAAACACCATATATTTT. It yields the protein CASSTGYSGNTIYF.

V and J are TRBV2 and TRBJ2-1; TRBD2 matches at 8 bases. This CDR3 region has 14 residues. Germline CDR1 and CDR2: SNHLY and FYNNEI. J gave up 3 bases and V 8 bases, and 6 bases lay outside the gene matches. CDR3 amino acids: CASGGGLDYNEQFF. As DNA, the CDR3 is TGTGCCAGCGGGGGGGGACTAGACTACAATGAGCAGTTCTTC.

V is TRBV23-1 and J is TRBJ1-4; D remains unclear. TRBV23-1 is noted as an ORF with a role that remains uncertain. The CDR3 totals 14 residues. Trimming removed 4 bases at V and 4 bases at J, with 10 bases between. The CDR3 reads CASSLGGLNEKLFF. CDR3 bases: TGCGCCAGCAGTCTGGGAGGTCTTAATGAAAAACTGTTTTTT.

V gene TRBV4-2 combines with J gene TRBJ2-1; D call uncertain. With 0 bases removed from V and 7 bases from J, the gap between germline ends came to 7 bases. CDR3 length: 13 residues. CDR1 and CDR2 from the germline V gene are LGHNA and YNFKEQ. The CDR3 DNA reads TGTGCCAGCAGCCAAGATGCGGCTAATGAGCAGTTCTTC. It yields the protein CASSQDAANEQFF.

V gene TRBV19 combines with J gene TRBJ1-2; D not resolved. Trimming cost V 7 bases and J 6 bases, with 15 bases left between them. The CDR3 has 13 residues. CDR1 is LNHDA and CDR2 is SQIVND in the germline V gene (reference sequence). CDR3 residues: CASKYSGDHGYTF. The CDR3 DNA reads TGTGCCAGTAAGTACAGCGGAGACCATGGCTACACCTTC.

This chain links TRBV5-8 with TRBJ1-1, with 8 bases that match TRBD1. With 2 bases clipped from V and 1 base from J, the junction kept 7 bases outside the gene matches. Germline CDR1 is SGHTS and CDR2 is YDEGEE. The CDR3 runs 16 residues. The CDR3 reads CASSLWRDRTNTEAFF. The CDR3 DNA sequence: TGTGCCAGCAGCTTATGGAGGGACAGGACGAACACTGAAGCTTTCTTT.

V gene TRBV10-3 combines with J gene TRBJ1-5; D is perhaps TRBD1 (6 bases). Germline CDR1 and CDR2: ENHRY and SYGVKD. The CDR3 contains 14 residues. Trimming took 4 bases from V and 3 from J, leaving 10 bases between them. The CDR3 coding sequence is TGTGCCATCAGTGCAGGGGCGGCCAATCAGCCCCAGCATTTT. The encoded protein is CAISAGAANQPQHF.

The chain joins TRBV30 to TRBJ2-1; 9 bases align to TRBD2. V gave up 4 bases and J gave up 6 bases; unmatched junction bases: 7. In germline, CDR1 is GTSNPN, CDR2 SVGIG (reference sequence). The CDR3 is 14 amino acids. Here the CDR3 DNA reads TGTGCCTGGAATAGCGGGAGTTATATCAATGAGCAGTTCTTC. Its protein is CAWNSGSYINEQFF.

The CDR3 DNA reads as TGTGCCAACCCATACGACAGGGGATGCACTGAAGCTTTCTTT. It encodes CANPYDRGCTEAFF. The chain has TRBV25-1 and TRBJ1-1, with 8 bases lining up with TRBD1. The CDR3 has 14 residues. The trim removed 10 bases at V and 4 bases at J, leaving 11 bases unmatched. Germline V gene lookup returns CDR1 MGHDK and CDR2 SYGVNS.

J is TRBJ1-2 and V is TRBV5-1; D is unresolved. The CDR3 has 14 amino acids. V lost 0 bases and J lost 4, with 10 bases in between. From germline, CDR1 is SGHRS and CDR2 YFSETQ. The CDR3: CASSLGTGSYGYTF. The CDR3 DNA is TGCGCCAGCAGCTTGGGGACGGGCAGCTATGGCTACACCTTC.

The chain employs TRBV5-4 and TRBJ1-1; 7 nucleotides line up with TRBD1. CDR3 length equals 15 residues. The V segment lost 5 bases and the J segment 0 bases; nucleotides outside the gene matches: 7. Germline V gene data show CDR1 as SGHNT and CDR2 as YYREEE (reference sequence). CDR3 nucleotides: TGTGCCAGCAGAGGCTGGGGACAGATGAACACTGAAGCTTTCTTT. Translation gives CASRGWGQMNTEAFF.